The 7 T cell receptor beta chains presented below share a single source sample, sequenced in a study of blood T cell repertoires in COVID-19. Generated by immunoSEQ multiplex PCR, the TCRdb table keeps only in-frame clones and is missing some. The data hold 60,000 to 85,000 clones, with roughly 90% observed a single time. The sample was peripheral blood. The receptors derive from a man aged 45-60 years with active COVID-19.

CDR3 DNA: TGCGCCAGCAGCCTCGGGACAGGGAATCGGGAGACCCAGTACTTC. It translates to CASSLGTGNRETQYF. The rearrangement joins TRBV5-1 to TRBJ2-5; TRBD1 matches 9 bases. Looked up from germline, CDR1 is SGHRS and CDR2 is YFSETQ. The CDR3 consists of 15 residues. J was trimmed by 5 bases and V by 4 bases; bases with no gene match: 9.

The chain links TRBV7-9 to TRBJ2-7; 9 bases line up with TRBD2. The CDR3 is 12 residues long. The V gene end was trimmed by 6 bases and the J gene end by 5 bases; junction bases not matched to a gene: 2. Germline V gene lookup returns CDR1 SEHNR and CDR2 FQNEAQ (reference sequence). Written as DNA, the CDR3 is TGTGCCAGCAGAGGGACTAGCCACGAGCAGTACTTC. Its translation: CASRGTSHEQYF.

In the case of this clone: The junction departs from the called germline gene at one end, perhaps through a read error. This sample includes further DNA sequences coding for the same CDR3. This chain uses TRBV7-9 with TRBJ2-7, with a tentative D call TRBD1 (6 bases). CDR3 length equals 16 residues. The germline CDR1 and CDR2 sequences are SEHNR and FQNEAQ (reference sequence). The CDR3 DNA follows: TGTGCCAGCAGCGCCGCAGGGGATATTCTTTCGTACGAGCAGTACTTT. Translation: CASSAAGDILSYEQYF.

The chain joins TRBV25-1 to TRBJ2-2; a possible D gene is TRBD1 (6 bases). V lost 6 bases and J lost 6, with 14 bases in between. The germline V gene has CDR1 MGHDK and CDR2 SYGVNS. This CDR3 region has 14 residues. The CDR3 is CASREGQRAGELFF. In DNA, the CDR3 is TGTGCCAGCAGAGAGGGACAAAGGGCCGGGGAGCTGTTTTTT.

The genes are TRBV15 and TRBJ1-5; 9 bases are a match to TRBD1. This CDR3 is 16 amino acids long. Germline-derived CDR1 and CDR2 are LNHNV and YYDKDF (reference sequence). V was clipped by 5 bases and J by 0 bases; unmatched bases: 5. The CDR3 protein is CATSRDRERSNQPQHF. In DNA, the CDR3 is TGTGCCACCAGCCGGGACAGGGAACGTAGCAATCAGCCCCAGCATTTT.

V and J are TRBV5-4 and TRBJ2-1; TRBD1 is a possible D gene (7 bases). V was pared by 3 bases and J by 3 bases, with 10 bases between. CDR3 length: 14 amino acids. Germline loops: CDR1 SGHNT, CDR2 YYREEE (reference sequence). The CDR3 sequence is CASSSRDSYNEQFF. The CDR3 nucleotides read TGTGCCAGCAGCTCGCGGGACAGCTACAATGAGCAGTTCTTC.

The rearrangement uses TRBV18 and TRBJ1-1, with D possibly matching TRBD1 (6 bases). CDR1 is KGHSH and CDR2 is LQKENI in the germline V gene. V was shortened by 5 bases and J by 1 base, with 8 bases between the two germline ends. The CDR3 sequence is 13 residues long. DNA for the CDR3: TGTGCCAGCTCAGCGACAGGGAACACTGAAGCTTTCTTT. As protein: CASSATGNTEAFF. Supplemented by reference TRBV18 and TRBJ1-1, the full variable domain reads NAGVMQNPRHLVRRRGQEARLRCSPMKGHSHVYWYRQLPEEGLKFMVYLQKENIIDESGMPKERFSAEFPKEGPSILRIQQVVRGDSAAYFCASSATGNTEAFFGQGTRLTVV.